Following are 28 T cell receptor beta chains from one sample sequenced in a study of CD8+ T cells in alopecia areata listed by TCRdb under 2018. The sample's time point label, decoded: baseline before oral tofacitinib. Library creation used the immunoSEQ multiplex PCR assay. RNA was extracted from all samples and reverse transcribed into cDNA as template for TCR sequencing. This immuneACCESS table, as held by TCRdb, lists in-frame sequences with V and J called but not all clones. Of the missing ones, under half trace to an unresolved V gene in checked studies; the others have no known cause. This sample holds some 170,000 clones; just over 65% were observed only once. The ten largest clonotypes hold 11% of the sample. The sample in question was CD8+ T cells sorted from blood, obtained at week 0. The source of these receptors is a human donor with alopecia areata.

The gene calls are TRBV27 and TRBJ1-6; 8 nucleotides line up with TRBD1. The CDR3 extends over 16 amino acids. CDR1 is MNHEY and CDR2 is SMNVEV in the germline V gene (reference sequence). The V and J ends lost 7 bases and 7 bases, in that order; junction bases with no gene match: 12. The CDR3 loop reads CASTFRGRRVNSPLHF. In DNA form, the CDR3 reads TGTGCCAGCACCTTCAGGGGGCGCCGGGTCAATTCACCCCTCCACTTT.

The gene calls are TRBV19 and TRBJ1-1, with D perhaps TRBD1 (6 bases). This CDR3 spans 16 amino acids. Trimming cost V 7 bases and J 0 bases, with 18 bases left between them. Germline CDR1 LNHDA, CDR2 SQIVND (reference sequence). CDR3 nucleotide sequence: TGTGCCAGTAAAGAGGGAGAGGGGGAGCTGAACACTGAAGCTTTCTTT. Translated, it gives CASKEGEGELNTEAFF.

The V and J genes are TRBV13 and TRBJ2-1, with TRBD2 matching over 9 bases. The CDR3 is 16 residues long. Germline V gives CDR1 PRHDT, CDR2 FYEKMQ (reference sequence). The V segment lost 3 bases and the J segment 1 base; nucleotides outside the gene matches: 4. The CDR3 DNA follows: TGTGCCAGCAGCTTGACTAGCGGACTTTCCTACAATGAGCAGTTCTTC. It specifies CASSLTSGLSYNEQFF.

This rearrangement joins TRBV15 to TRBJ1-6; unclear D gene. Trimming removed 4 bases at V and 0 bases at J, with 7 bases between. The CDR3 is 15 residues long. Germline V CDR1 and CDR2: LNHNV, YYDKDF (reference sequence). The DNA for the CDR3 is TGTGCCACCAGCACCCCAAGCTCCTATAATTCACCCCTCCACTTT. Translation: CATSTPSSYNSPLHF.

This sequence joins TRBV5-6 and TRBJ1-1; unclear D gene. The CDR3 has 12 amino acids. V was shortened by 4 bases and J by 8 bases, with 12 bases between the two germline ends. Looked up from germline, CDR1 is SGHDT and CDR2 is YYEEEE. This CDR3 reads CASSPGSAEAFF. The CDR3 DNA reads as TGTGCCAGCAGCCCGGGGAGTGCAGAAGCTTTCTTT.

This chain connects TRBV27 to TRBJ2-7, with 7 positions matching TRBD1. Germline assignment: CDR1 MNHEY and CDR2 SMNVEV (reference sequence). CDR3 length equals 12 residues. V gave up 5 bases and J gave up 7 bases; unmatched junction bases: 5. CDR3 protein: CASSDRAREQYF. The CDR3 nucleotides are TGTGCCAGCAGTGACAGGGCAAGAGAGCAGTACTTC.

This clone was seen a single time. The chain joins TRBV7-3 to TRBJ1-1; perhaps TRBD1 as D (5 bases). V lost 6 bases, J lost 1 base, and 15 bases lay in between. Germline V gene sequence: CDR1 SGHTA, CDR2 FQGTGA. This CDR3 contains 15 residues. The CDR3, as DNA: TGTGCCAGCAGTAACCCGGGACTCAAGAACACTGAAGCTTTCTTT. It specifies CASSNPGLKNTEAFF.

The rearrangement uses TRBV7-8 and TRBJ1-5; 7 bases agree with TRBD1. The CDR3 runs 15 residues. The junction had 10 bases not matched to a gene; V was cut back by 5 bases and J by 6 bases. CDR1 is SGHVS and CDR2 is FQNEAQ in the germline V gene. CDR3 region: CASSQGRNRGQPQHF. Written as DNA, the CDR3 is TGTGCCAGCAGCCAGGGGAGGAACAGGGGTCAGCCCCAGCATTTT. The full variable domain, with the rest looked up from reference TRBV7-8 and TRBJ1-5, is GAGVSQSPRYKVAKRGQDVALRCDPISGHVSLFWYQQALGQGPEFLTYFQNEAQLDKSGLPSDRFFAERPEGSVSTLKIQRTQQEDSAVYLCASSQGRNRGQPQHFGDGTRLSIL.

The chain employs TRBV27 and TRBJ2-3; the match to TRBD2 covers 11 bases. Trimming at V came to 6 bases and at J to 4 bases, leaving 9 bases not matched to a gene. The CDR3 sequence is 16 residues long. Germline CDR1 MNHEY, CDR2 SMNVEV (reference sequence). The DNA for the CDR3 is TGTGCCAGCAGCGCCGAGCTAGCGGGGGGCGCAGATACGCAGTATTTT. Translated: CASSAELAGGADTQYF.

The count of this clone is one. The chain links TRBV5-1 to TRBJ2-3; 16 bases line up with TRBD2. CDR1 is SGHRS, CDR2 YFSETQ, per germline. This CDR3 spans 18 amino acids. The J segment lost 5 bases and the V segment lost 0 bases, leaving 6 bases of the junction unmatched. The CDR3 protein is CASSLVGLAGGRQDTQYF. In nucleotides, the CDR3 is TGCGCCAGCAGCTTGGTGGGACTAGCGGGGGGGCGGCAAGATACGCAGTATTTT.

This clone has only one observation. The chain combines TRBV2 with TRBJ2-3; 13 bases line up with TRBD2. The ends lost 5 bases at V and 2 bases at J; junction bases unmatched: 7. Germline CDR1 is SNHLY and CDR2 is FYNNEI. CDR3 length equals 17 residues. The CDR3 region is CASSSPTSGGTTDTQYF. CDR3 in DNA: TGTGCCAGCAGTTCGCCGACTAGCGGGGGGACCACAGATACGCAGTATTTT.

The V gene is TRBV5-1, the J gene TRBJ2-3; the D gene could be TRBD1 or TRBD2 (6 bases each). Germline V gives CDR1 SGHRS, CDR2 YFSETQ. The CDR3 length is 14 residues. V was clipped by 4 bases and J by 5 bases, with 14 bases between them. The CDR3 here is CASSEEGGQDTQYF. The CDR3 DNA follows: TGCGCCAGCAGCGAGGAAGGGGGGCAAGATACGCAGTATTTT.

This chain uses TRBV2 with TRBJ2-2, with 7 bases aligning to TRBD2. The CDR3 contains 17 residues. The V gene's germline CDR1 is SNHLY and CDR2 FYNNEI. V was pared by 6 bases and J by 3 bases, with 13 bases of the junction left unmatched. The CDR3 sequence: CASSPRASGADTGELFF. CDR3 coding DNA: TGTGCCAGCAGCCCCCGGGCCAGCGGGGCCGACACCGGGGAGCTGTTTTTT.

V and J are TRBV2 and TRBJ2-5, with D possibly being TRBD1 (5 bases). The length of the CDR3 is 15 residues. The V and J ends lost 0 bases and 5 bases respectively, with 13 bases between them. Germline CDR1 is SNHLY and CDR2 is FYNNEI. The CDR3 DNA is TGTGCCAGCAGTGAAGCGCGGATGGGGCTGGAGACCCAGTACTTC. Translation: CASSEARMGLETQYF.

This clone was seen a few times. The genes are TRBV19 and TRBJ1-2; tentatively, D is TRBD1 (5 bases). V lost 9 bases to trimming and J lost 0 bases, with 14 bases between them. This CDR3 region has 14 residues. Germline loops: CDR1 LNHDA, CDR2 SQIVND (reference sequence). The CDR3 coding sequence is TGTGCCAGCACCGAGGGGCTCACTAACTATGGCTACACCTTC. Protein sequence: CASTEGLTNYGYTF.

The gene calls are TRBV5-1 and TRBJ1-2, with unresolved D. Deletions cut 3 bases from V and 6 bases from J, with 6 bases between. This CDR3 comprises 11 residues. Looked up from germline, CDR1 is SGHRS and CDR2 is YFSETQ. Here the CDR3 DNA reads TGCGCCAGCAGCTGGGGTAATGGCTACACCTTC. Protein sequence: CASSWGNGYTF.

This clone has just one count. This chain uses TRBV7-9 with TRBJ2-1; TRBD1 or TRBD2 may be the D gene (5 bases each). Trimming stripped 5 bases from V and 5 bases from J, with 22 bases between. The CDR3 totals 17 residues. Germline V gene sequence: CDR1 SEHNR, CDR2 FQNEAQ (reference sequence). CDR3 nucleotides: TGTGCCAGCAGCGAACCAAAGGGACGGAAGGTCAACAATGAGCAGTTCTTC. Translating gives CASSEPKGRKVNNEQFF.

The chain joins TRBV10-3 to TRBJ1-2; no clear D. Trimming pared 8 bases from V and 4 bases from J, leaving 11 bases between. The V gene's germline CDR1 is ENHRY and CDR2 SYGVKD. The CDR3 covers 12 residues. DNA for the CDR3: TGTGCCATCGGTTCCCAAGCCTATGGCTACACCTTC. Residues: CAIGSQAYGYTF.

The genes are TRBV5-1 and TRBJ2-6, with 8 bases matching TRBD1. V lost 6 bases to trimming and J lost 5 bases; unmatched junction nucleotides: 10. CDR1 is SGHRS, CDR2 YFSETQ, per germline. This CDR3 comprises 16 residues. CDR3 sequence reads: CASMSGTGGRANVLTF. The CDR3 coding sequence is TGCGCCAGCATGTCCGGGACAGGAGGTCGGGCCAACGTCCTGACTTTC.

The J gene is TRBJ2-7, the V gene TRBV5-6; 7 bases fit TRBD2. From germline, CDR1 is SGHDT and CDR2 YYEEEE. The CDR3 has 14 residues. The V gene end was trimmed by 4 bases and the J gene end by 4 bases; junction bases not matched to a gene: 8. The CDR3 DNA is TGTGCCAGCAGCCCCGAGGGGAGGGATTACGAGCAGTACTTC. Amino acids: CASSPEGRDYEQYF.

J is TRBJ1-2 and V is TRBV11-2; D gene unclear. Per the germline V gene, CDR1 is SGHAT and CDR2 is FQNNGV. V was pared by 4 bases and J by 8 bases, with 8 bases between. The CDR3 is 11 residues long. The CDR3 DNA is TGTGCCAGCAGCTCCCAAGTAGGCTACACCTTC. This sequence encodes CASSSQVGYTF.

This clone was seen a handful of times. The V call is TRBV27, the J call TRBJ1-6, with D hard to call. Deletions cut 5 bases from V and 6 bases from J, with 8 bases between. Per germline, CDR1 MNHEY and CDR2 SMNVEV (reference sequence). The CDR3 has 13 amino acids. The CDR3 DNA sequence: TGTGCCAGCAGTGGCACAGCTAATTCACCCCTCCACTTT. This sequence encodes CASSGTANSPLHF.

The chain links TRBV27 to TRBJ2-1; 11 nucleotides align to TRBD2. This CDR3 is 15 amino acids long. J gave up 6 bases and V 2 bases, and 3 bases lay outside the gene matches. The V gene's germline CDR1 is MNHEY and CDR2 SMNVEV (reference sequence). The CDR3 DNA sequence: TGTGCCAGCAGTTTACCGACTAGCGGGGCCAATGAGCAGTTCTTC. Translated, it gives CASSLPTSGANEQFF.

The chain has TRBV2 and TRBJ1-4; D is undetermined. The V gene's germline CDR1 is SNHLY and CDR2 FYNNEI. The CDR3 length is 12 residues. V was cut by 6 bases and J by 7 bases, with 9 bases left in between. The CDR3 DNA sequence: TGTGCCAGCAGGCAGCTTGTTGAAAAACTGTTTTTT. It yields the protein CASRQLVEKLFF.

J is TRBJ2-6 and V is TRBV7-8; D is possibly TRBD2 (5 bases). Germline CDR1 and CDR2: SGHVS and FQNEAQ. The CDR3 loop spans 18 amino acids. V was trimmed by 5 bases and J by 0 bases, leaving 17 bases between them. The CDR3 here is CASSRPATGSSGANVLTF. DNA of the CDR3: TGTGCCAGCAGCAGGCCCGCTACGGGGAGCTCTGGGGCCAACGTCCTGACTTTC.

The V call is TRBV5-6, the J call TRBJ2-5, with TRBD1 matching 8 bases. The CDR3 is made up of 12 amino acids. From germline, CDR1 is SGHDT and CDR2 YYEEEE. V was pared by 5 bases and J by 5 bases, with 2 bases of the junction left unmatched. In DNA form, the CDR3 reads TGTGCCAGCAGTCGGACAGGGGAGACCCAGTACTTC. Translated, it gives CASSRTGETQYF.

This chain uses TRBV1 with TRBJ2-5; the D call of TRBD1 is as the table states it, not checked on the DNA. TRBV1 represents a pseudogene. The CDR3 has 15 residues. CDR3 protein: CTSSQRGQYQETQYF. DNA for the CDR3: TGCACCAGCAGCCAACGAGGACAGTACCAAGAGACCCAGTACTTC.

CDR3 in amino acids: CSVEQGDGYTF. As DNA, the CDR3 is TGCAGCGTTGAACAGGGTGATGGCTACACCTTC. The rearrangement joins TRBV29-1 to TRBJ1-2, with D possibly TRBD1 on 5 matching bases. This CDR3 region has 11 residues. With 2 bases removed from V and 6 bases from J, the gap between germline ends came to 7 bases. CDR1 SQVTM and CDR2 ANQGSEA come from the germline V gene.